The entry that follows covers one TCR beta chain sequence. This clone's antigen is unknown. No clone much larger than this one lies a single base away; base qualities are absent. At the junction V is shortened by 4 bases and J by 5 bases, with 14 bases in between. The CDR3 contains 14 residues, cysteine and phenylalanine counted. Here the CDR3 DNA is all that survives: 42 bases in frame from base 1. The germline V gene supplies CDR1 SGDLS and CDR2 YYNGEE. The sample is drawn from a study of cytomegalovirus exposure and HLA in healthy donors (dated by TCRdb to 2016 to 2017). In the study overall: The roughly 650 repertoires of the first cohort and the roughly 120 validation repertoires were produced on the same platform, according to a later analysis. A separate validation cohort of more than 100 different subjects was used in addition to the approximately 700-subject first cohort. The study was designed to test whether signatures of past pathogen exposure could be identified by cataloging public T cell receptors. The study combined high-throughput TCR immunosequencing, statistical association of individual TCRs with disease status, and machine learning to predict cytomegalovirus infection status.

Library preparation used the immunoSEQ multiplex PCR assay. On the authors' methods: To diagnose cytomegalovirus status from the catalog of TCR beta chain sequences, a statistical classification framework was built. TCRdb stores this immuneACCESS table with in-frame sequences only. Part of the clones is absent; in the studies checked, under half of the shortfall reflects unresolved V genes, and no reason is known for the rest. D and trimming were read from the DNA, whereas the V and J calls and clone size are those reported in that table. Counted in this sample were 250,000 to 400,000 clones; approximately 91% of them appeared once. The ten top clones hold around 0.91% of the sample. Results the study describes overall, beyond this receptor: While some public TCRs were present in many individuals, most TCR sequences turned up only very rarely across donors. A few of the identified cytomegalovirus-associated TCR beta chains were confirmed in vitro to be specific for cytomegalovirus antigens. It was suggested by the authors that the approach could potentially be generalized to other disease states and immunological phenotypes. The classifier was reported to diagnose cytomegalovirus status with high specificity and sensitivity in both the original cohort and the validation cohort. The study gave a list of about 150 TCR beta chains associated with cytomegalovirus. Of the cluster scores, 85% to 95% were above 0 in a later analysis, which found that TCRs clustered in the first cohort also tended to co-occur in the 95 to 150 validation repertoires. All 120 or so repertoires were used to score co-occurrence in the validation cohort in a later analysis, because that analysis had no HLA typing for the cohort.

Donors formed part of the validation cohort, which comprised 95 to 150 subjects and was distinct from the first cohort of over 500 subjects. The V and J segments used are TRBV9 and TRBJ2-3, with the D gene not clear enough to name. The sequenced sample consisted of PBMCs. The source is a man younger than 40 in good health and CMV-seronegative. The nucleotide sequence is given as TGTGCCAGCAGCCCCGTGAGGCCGGGAGATACGCAGTATTTT. Its protein is CASSPVRPGDTQYF.